This TCR beta chain is drawn from a study of blood T cell repertoires in COVID-19. Study as a whole: COVID-19 samples, acute and convalescent, were from the United States, Italy and Spain. PBMCs, B-cell-depleted T cells, or T cells provided the cDNA or gDNA that made up the material.

Germline loops: CDR1 MGHRA, CDR2 YSYEKL. V shed 4 bases and J 7 bases; nucleotides not matched to a gene: 3. The CDR3 runs 15 residues. In the original workflow: It was from reference gene primer amplification that nucleated cell counts were estimated. Only in-frame clones appear in the TCRdb table, and some are missing; sequencing was by immunoSEQ multiplex PCR. V and J calls plus clone size are reproduced from that table; the DNA served to infer D and trimming. The data show roughly 190,000 clones, roughly 91% seen once. The sequence derives from a human donor in a cohort sampled during active COVID-19. Sequenced: peripheral blood. The gene calls are TRBV4-1 and TRBJ2-1; 14 bases are a match to TRBD2. CDR3 region: CASSPGTSGRNEQFF. In nucleotides, the CDR3 is TGCGCCAGCAGCCCCGGGACTAGCGGGAGAAATGAGCAGTTCTTC.